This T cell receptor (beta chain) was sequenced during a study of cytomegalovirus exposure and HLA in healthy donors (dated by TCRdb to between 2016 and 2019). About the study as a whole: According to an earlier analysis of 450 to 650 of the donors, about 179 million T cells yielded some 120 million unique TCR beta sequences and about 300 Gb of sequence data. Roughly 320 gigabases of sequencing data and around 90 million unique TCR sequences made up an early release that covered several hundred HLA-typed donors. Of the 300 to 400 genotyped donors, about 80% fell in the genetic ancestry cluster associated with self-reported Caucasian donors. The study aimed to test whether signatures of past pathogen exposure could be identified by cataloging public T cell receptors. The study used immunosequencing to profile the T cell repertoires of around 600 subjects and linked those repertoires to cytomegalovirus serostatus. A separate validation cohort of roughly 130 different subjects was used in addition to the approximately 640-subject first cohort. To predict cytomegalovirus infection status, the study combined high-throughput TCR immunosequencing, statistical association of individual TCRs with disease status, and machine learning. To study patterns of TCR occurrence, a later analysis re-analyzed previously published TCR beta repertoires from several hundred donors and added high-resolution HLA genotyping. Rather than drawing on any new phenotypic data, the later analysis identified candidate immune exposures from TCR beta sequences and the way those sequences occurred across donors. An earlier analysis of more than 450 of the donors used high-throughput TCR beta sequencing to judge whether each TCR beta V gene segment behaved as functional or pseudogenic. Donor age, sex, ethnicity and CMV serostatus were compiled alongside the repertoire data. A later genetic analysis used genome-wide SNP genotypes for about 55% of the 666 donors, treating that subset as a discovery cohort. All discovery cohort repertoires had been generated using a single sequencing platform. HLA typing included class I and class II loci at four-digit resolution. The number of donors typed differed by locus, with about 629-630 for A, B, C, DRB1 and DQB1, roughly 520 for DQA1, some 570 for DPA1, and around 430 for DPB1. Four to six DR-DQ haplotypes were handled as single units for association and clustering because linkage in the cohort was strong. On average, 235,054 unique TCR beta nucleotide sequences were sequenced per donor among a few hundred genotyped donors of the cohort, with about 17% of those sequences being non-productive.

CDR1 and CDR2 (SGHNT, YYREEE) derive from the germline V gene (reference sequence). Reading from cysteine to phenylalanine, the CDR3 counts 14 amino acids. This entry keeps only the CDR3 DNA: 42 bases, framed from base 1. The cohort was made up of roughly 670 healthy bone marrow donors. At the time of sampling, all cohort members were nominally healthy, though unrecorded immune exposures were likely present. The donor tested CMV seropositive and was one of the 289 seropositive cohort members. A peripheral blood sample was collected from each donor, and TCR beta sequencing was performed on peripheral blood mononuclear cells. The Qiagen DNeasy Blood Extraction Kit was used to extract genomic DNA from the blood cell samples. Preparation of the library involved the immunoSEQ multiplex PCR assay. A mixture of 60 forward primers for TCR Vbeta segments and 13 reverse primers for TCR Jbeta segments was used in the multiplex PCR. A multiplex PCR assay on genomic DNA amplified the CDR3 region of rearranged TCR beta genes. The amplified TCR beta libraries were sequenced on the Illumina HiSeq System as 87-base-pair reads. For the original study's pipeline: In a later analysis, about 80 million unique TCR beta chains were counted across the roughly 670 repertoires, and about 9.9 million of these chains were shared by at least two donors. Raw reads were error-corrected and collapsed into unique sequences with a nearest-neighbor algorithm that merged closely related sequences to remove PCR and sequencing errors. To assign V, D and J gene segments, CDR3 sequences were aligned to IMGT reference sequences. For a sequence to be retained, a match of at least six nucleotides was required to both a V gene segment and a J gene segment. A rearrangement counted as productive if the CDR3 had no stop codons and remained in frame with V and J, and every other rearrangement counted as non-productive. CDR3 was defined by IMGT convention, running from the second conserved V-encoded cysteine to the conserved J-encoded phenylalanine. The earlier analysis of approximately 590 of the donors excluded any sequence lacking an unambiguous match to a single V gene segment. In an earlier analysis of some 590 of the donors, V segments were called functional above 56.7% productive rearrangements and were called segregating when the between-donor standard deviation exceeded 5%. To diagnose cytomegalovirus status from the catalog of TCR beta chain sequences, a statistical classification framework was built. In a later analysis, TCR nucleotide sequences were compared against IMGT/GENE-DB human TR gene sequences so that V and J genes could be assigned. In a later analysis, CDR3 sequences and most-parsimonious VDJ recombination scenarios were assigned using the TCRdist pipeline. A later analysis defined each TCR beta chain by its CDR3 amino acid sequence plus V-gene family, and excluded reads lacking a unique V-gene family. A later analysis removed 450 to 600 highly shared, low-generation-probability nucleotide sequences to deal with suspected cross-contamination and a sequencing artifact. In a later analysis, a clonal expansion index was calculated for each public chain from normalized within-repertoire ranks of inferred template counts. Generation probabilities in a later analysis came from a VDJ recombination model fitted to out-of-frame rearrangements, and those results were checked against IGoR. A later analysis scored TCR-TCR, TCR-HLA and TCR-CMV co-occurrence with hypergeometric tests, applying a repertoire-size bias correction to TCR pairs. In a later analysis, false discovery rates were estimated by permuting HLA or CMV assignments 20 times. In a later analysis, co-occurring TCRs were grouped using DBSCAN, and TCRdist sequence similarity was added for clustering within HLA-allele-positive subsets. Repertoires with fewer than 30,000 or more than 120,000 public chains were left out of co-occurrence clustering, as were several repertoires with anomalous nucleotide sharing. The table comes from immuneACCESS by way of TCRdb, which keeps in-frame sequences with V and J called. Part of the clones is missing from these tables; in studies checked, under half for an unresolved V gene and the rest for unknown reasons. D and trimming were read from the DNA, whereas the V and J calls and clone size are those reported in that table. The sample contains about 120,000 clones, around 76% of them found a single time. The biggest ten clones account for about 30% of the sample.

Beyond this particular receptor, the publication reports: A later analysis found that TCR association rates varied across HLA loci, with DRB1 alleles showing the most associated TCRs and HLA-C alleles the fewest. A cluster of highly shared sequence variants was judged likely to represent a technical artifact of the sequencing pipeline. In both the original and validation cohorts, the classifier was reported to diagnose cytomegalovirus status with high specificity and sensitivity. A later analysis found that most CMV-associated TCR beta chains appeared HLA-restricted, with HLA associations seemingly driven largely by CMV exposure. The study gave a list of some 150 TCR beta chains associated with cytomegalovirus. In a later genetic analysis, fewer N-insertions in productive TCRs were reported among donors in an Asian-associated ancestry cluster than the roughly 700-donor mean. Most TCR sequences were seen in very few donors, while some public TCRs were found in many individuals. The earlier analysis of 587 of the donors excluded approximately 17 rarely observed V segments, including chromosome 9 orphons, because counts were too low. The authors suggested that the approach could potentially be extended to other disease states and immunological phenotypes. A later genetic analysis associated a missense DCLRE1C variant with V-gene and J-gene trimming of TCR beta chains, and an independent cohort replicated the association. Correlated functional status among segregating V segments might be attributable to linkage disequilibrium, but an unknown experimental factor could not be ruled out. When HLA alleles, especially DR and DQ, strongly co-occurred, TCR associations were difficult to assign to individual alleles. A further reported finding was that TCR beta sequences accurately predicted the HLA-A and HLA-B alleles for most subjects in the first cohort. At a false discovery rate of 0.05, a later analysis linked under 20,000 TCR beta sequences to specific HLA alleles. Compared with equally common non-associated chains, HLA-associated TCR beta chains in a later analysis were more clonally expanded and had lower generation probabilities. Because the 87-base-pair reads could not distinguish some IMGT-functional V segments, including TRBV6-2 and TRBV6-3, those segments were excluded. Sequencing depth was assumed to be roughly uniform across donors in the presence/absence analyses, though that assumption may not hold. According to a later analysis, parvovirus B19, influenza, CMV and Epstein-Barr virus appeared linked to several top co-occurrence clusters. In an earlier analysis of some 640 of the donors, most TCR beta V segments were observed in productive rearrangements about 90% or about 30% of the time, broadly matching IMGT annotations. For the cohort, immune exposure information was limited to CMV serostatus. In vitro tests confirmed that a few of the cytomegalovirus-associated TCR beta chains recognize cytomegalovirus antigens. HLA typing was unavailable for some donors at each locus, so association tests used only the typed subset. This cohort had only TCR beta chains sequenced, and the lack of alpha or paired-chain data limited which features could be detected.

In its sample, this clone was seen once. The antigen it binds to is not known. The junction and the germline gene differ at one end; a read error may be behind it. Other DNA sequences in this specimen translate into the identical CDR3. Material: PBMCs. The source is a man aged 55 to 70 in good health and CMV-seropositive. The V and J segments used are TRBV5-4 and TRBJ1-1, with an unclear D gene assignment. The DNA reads TGTGCTAGCAGCGTCAGAACATTGAACACTGAAGCTTTCTTT. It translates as CASSVRTLNTEAFF. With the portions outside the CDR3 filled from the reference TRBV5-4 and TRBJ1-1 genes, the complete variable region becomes ETGVTQSPTHLIKTRGQQVTLRCSSQSGHNTVSWYQQALGQGPQFIFQYYREEENGRGNFPPRFSGLQFPNYSSELNVNALELDDSALYLCASSVRTLNTEAFFGQGTRLTVV.